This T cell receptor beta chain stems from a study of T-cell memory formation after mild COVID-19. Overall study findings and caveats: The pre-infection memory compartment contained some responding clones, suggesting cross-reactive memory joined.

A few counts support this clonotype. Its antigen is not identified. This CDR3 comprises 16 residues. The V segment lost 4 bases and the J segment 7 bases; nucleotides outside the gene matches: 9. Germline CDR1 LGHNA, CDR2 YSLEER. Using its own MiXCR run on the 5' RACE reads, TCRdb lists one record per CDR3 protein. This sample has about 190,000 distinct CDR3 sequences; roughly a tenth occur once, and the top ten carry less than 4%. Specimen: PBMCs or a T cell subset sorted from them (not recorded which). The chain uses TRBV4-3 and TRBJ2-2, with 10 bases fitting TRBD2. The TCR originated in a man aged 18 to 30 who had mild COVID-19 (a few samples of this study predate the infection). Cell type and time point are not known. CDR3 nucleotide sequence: TGCGCCAGCAGCCGAGTAGCGGGGGGCCGTGGCGGGGAGCTGTTTTTT. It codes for CASSRVAGGRGGELFF.